This T cell receptor (beta chain) was sequenced in a study of cytotoxic CD8 clonotypes in ibrutinib-treated CLL. At least ten counts were recorded for this clone. The CDR3 consists of 13 residues. Trimming removed 2 bases at V and 0 bases at J, with 4 bases between. Germline CDR1 reads MNHNS; CDR2 reads SASEGT. Using immunoSEQ multiplex PCR, the repertoire was profiled, and TCRdb retains in-frame clones only, with some absent. The sample lists 55,000 to 80,000 clones, roughly 59% occurring once. The sequenced sample was PBMCs, obtained after 12 months of ibrutinib treatment. This clonotype originated in a human donor with chronic lymphocytic leukemia. The rearrangement links TRBV6-1 to TRBJ1-1; D not resolved. This CDR3 reads CASSELLNTEAFF. DNA of the CDR3: TGTGCCAGCAGTGAATTGCTGAACACTGAAGCTTTCTTT.